These T cell receptor beta chains were read from a single sample in a study of T-cell reconstitution after alpha-beta-depleted transplantation in children. MiXCR was run by TCRdb on the PCR reads, yielding one entry per CDR3 protein. Counted here are roughly 420,000 distinct CDR3 sequences, about 17% occurring once; the ten biggest clones make up 25% to 30%. Sequenced here: PBMCs, mostly from graft donor cells, sampled 360 days after TCRalphabeta/CD19-depleted stem cell transplant. The receptors were sampled from a boy under two years old who had a stem cell transplant for Wiskott-Aldrich syndrome, so the T cells may come from the graft donor. Each CDR3 is given with its conserved first and last residue. The order of the fields is J gene, CDR3 length, V gene, D gene, CDR3 protein. A D gene is named only where the DNA matches it firmly.

TRBJ2-7 | 15 | TRBV27 | . | CASSSLRGAVYEQYF
TRBJ1-4 | 11 | TRBV5-8 | . | CASSFGPRGDF
TRBJ1-2 | 13 | TRBV10-3 | TRBD1 | CAISEAGGYGYTF
TRBJ2-1 | 15 | TRBV5-5 | TRBD2 | CASSPGTSPYNEQFF
TRBJ2-5 | 15 | TRBV20-1 | TRBD1 | CSARDMRQGTETQYF
TRBJ1-1 | 14 | TRBV12-3/TRBV12-4 | . | CASSLSAGITEAFF
TRBJ2-3 | 16 | TRBV15 | . | CATSRDNRARTDTQYF
TRBJ2-7 | 21 | TRBV4-2 | . | CASSQVQLRMWDATNIYEQYF
TRBJ2-7 | 15 | TRBV4-3 | . | CASSQSPGPPDEQYF
TRBJ2-5 | 15 | TRBV7-9 | . | CASRMKGPSGETQYF
TRBJ2-5 | 16 | TRBV19 | TRBD1 | CASSEDRGAIQETQYF
TRBJ2-5 | 11 | TRBV7-2 | . | CASSLGRPQYF
TRBJ2-7 | 14 | TRBV7-8 | . | CASSLEPISYEQYF
TRBJ2-7 | 14 | TRBV6-5 | TRBD1 | CASSNPADREEQYF
TRBJ2-5 | 16 | TRBV6-2/TRBV6-3 | TRBD1 | CASSFLARTGKETQYF
TRBJ2-5 | 16 | TRBV18 | TRBD1 | CASSPLRTGAWETQYF
TRBJ1-1 | 14 | TRBV12-3/TRBV12-4 | . | CASSLKVQNTEAFF
TRBJ2-7 | 16 | TRBV4-3 | . | CASSREAAGRSYEQYF
TRBJ1-2 | 14 | TRBV12-3/TRBV12-4 | TRBD1 | CASSPKGAPGGYTF
TRBJ1-1 | 15 | TRBV14 | . | CASSQDPLRNTEAFF
TRBJ2-7 | 14 | TRBV20-1 | TRBD1 | CSAIGRDRVNEQYF
TRBJ2-5 | 16 | TRBV11-2 | TRBD1 | CASSHLKGQLEKTQYF
TRBJ2-5 | 15 | TRBV5-1 | TRBD2 | CASSFLAGMQETQYF
TRBJ2-3 | 15 | TRBV30 | . | CAWSGRGRGTDTQYF
TRBJ2-7 | 14 | TRBV4-3 | TRBD1 | CASSQSDRGYEQYF
TRBJ2-2 | 14 | TRBV29-1 | . | CSVCRDKNTGELFF
TRBJ2-1 | 18 | TRBV29-1 | . | CSVKGQGTSGSSYNEQFF
TRBJ2-7 | 14 | TRBV20-1 | TRBD1 | CSARVADRVYEQYF
TRBJ2-7 | 12 | TRBV12-3/TRBV12-4 | . | CASSLGLTEQYF
TRBJ1-4 | 14 | TRBV6-5 | . | CASSFVLRNEKLFF
TRBJ2-3 | 16 | TRBV5-1 | TRBD1 | CASSPRGQGSTDTQYF
TRBJ2-4 | 17 | TRBV12-3/TRBV12-4 | . | CASSLHFRGGGKNIQYF
TRBJ2-1 | 17 | TRBV7-9 | TRBD1 | CASSRLSGTGIEDEQFF
TRBJ2-1 | 12 | TRBV18 | . | CASSPFLQGQFF
TRBJ2-2 | 15 | TRBV12-3/TRBV12-4 | TRBD2 | CASSFGTSSNRELFF
TRBJ2-7 | 13 | TRBV6-2/TRBV6-3 | . | CATEGAGNYEQYF
TRBJ1-2 | 14 | TRBV29-1 | . | CSVVSWGPTYGYTF
TRBJ2-7 | 16 | TRBV12-3/TRBV12-4 | TRBD1 | CASSFHPGTAFREQYF
TRBJ2-7 | 12 | TRBV20-1 | TRBD1 | CSARDRAHEQYF
TRBJ2-1 | 13 | TRBV5-1 | . | CASSLESRNEQFF
TRBJ2-1 | 16 | TRBV9 | . | CASSVGIANSYNEQFF
TRBJ2-5 | 14 | TRBV4-1 | . | CASSHLLVQETQYF
TRBJ1-2 | 10 | TRBV12-3/TRBV12-4 | . | CATRPYGYTF
TRBJ2-5 | 13 | TRBV7-9 | . | CASSFLTQETQYF
TRBJ2-1 | 13 | TRBV2 | TRBD2 | CASRVAGANEQFF
TRBJ2-7 | 17 | TRBV12-3/TRBV12-4 | TRBD2 | CASSSRLAGAWGYEQYF
TRBJ1-5 | 11 | TRBV28 | . | CASSVNQPQHF
TRBJ2-2 | 17 | TRBV12-3/TRBV12-4 | TRBD2 | CASSLRLAGLNTGELFF
TRBJ2-7 | 14 | TRBV6-1 | TRBD1 | CASSPPPGGYEQYF
TRBJ2-3 | 17 | TRBV18 | TRBD2 | CASSPLASSGATDTQYF
TRBJ2-1 | 15 | TRBV20-1 | TRBD2 | CSARRREGSYNEQFF
TRBJ2-7 | 14 | TRBV2 | TRBD1 | CASSEDRGRYEQYF
TRBJ2-1 | 16 | TRBV4-3 | TRBD2 | CASSQDGRGTYNEQFF